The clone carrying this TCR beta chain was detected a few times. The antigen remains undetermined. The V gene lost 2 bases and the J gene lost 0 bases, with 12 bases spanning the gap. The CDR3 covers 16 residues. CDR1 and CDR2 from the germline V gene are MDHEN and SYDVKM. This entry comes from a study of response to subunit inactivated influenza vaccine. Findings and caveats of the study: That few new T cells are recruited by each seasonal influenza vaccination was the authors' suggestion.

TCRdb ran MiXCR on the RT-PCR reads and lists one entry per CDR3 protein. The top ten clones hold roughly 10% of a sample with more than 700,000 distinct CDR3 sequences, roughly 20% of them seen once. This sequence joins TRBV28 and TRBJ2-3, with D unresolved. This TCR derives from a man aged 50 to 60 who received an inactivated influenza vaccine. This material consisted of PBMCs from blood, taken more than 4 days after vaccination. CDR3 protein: CASSLLLQRSTDTQYF. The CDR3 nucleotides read TGTGCCAGCAGTTTACTTCTACAGAGAAGCACAGATACGCAGTATTTT. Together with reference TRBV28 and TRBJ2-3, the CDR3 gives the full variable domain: DVKVTQSSRYLVKRTGEKVFLECVQDMDHENMFWYRQDPGLGLRLIYFSYDVKMKEKGDIPEGYSVSREKKERFSLILESASTNQTSMYLCASSLLLQRSTDTQYFGPGTRLTVL.